Presented here are 22 T cell receptor beta chains from one specimen sequenced in a study of identical twins. TCRdb re-called the 5' RACE reads with MiXCR, one entry per CDR3 protein. The table lists around 670,000 distinct CDR3 sequences, roughly 6.2% of them singletons. Specimen: naive T cells sorted from blood. These receptors came from a man between 18 and 35 years old in good health.

Only one count was recorded for this clonotype. This may be a read error, as it is one base from a much larger clone. The chain carries TRBV7-2 and TRBJ2-1, with 7 bases identical to TRBD2. There are 14 residues in the CDR3. Germline-derived CDR1 and CDR2 are SGHTA and FQGNSA. J lost 6 bases, V lost 6 bases, and 8 bases had no gene match. The CDR3 coding sequence is TGTGCCAGCAGAAAAAGCGGGACCTTCAATGAGCAGTTCTTC. Its translation: CASRKSGTFNEQFF.

V usage is TRBV18 and J usage is TRBJ2-5; 7 nucleotides match TRBD1. Trimming removed 3 bases from V and 2 bases from J; junction bases left unmatched: 6. Germline-derived CDR1 and CDR2 are KGHSH and LQKENI. This CDR3 has 15 residues. The CDR3 nucleotides are TGTGCCAGCTCACCCTGGGACAGTCTACAAGAGACCCAGTACTTC. It encodes CASSPWDSLQETQYF. Together with reference TRBV18 and TRBJ2-5, the CDR3 gives the full variable domain: NAGVMQNPRHLVRRRGQEARLRCSPMKGHSHVYWYRQLPEEGLKFMVYLQKENIIDESGMPKERFSAEFPKEGPSILRIQQVVRGDSAAYFCASSPWDSLQETQYFGPGTRLLVL.

There are many counts of this clonotype. The chain's CDR3 is CASSSGLASSTDTQYF. The DNA for the CDR3 is TGTGCCAGCAGCTCCGGACTAGCGAGTAGCACAGATACGCAGTATTTT. The V and J genes are TRBV11-3 and TRBJ2-3; 9 positions agree with TRBD2. The trim removed 4 bases at V and 0 bases at J, leaving 5 bases unmatched. Germline-derived CDR1 and CDR2 are SGHNT and YENEEA. The CDR3 runs to 16 residues.

J is TRBJ2-5 and V is TRBV5-6, with TRBD2 matching 10 bases. Germline V gene data show CDR1 as SGHDT and CDR2 as YYEEEE. After removal of 5 bases from V and 1 base from J, the junction contained 14 bases not matched to a gene. The length of the CDR3 is 18 residues. The CDR3 DNA reads TGTGCCAGCAGTCAGTTCCGCCTAGCGGGGGAGATCCAAGAGACCCAGTACTTC. This codes for CASSQFRLAGEIQETQYF.

This clonotype was counted only a few times. The chain joins TRBV29-1 to TRBJ1-4, with unresolved D. Germline CDR1 and CDR2: SQVTM and ANQGSEA. The V gene lost 0 bases and the J gene lost 8 bases, with 16 bases spanning the gap. The CDR3 sequence is 15 residues long. The CDR3 DNA sequence: TGCAGCGTTGAAGATAGGGCCGAGGGCGGCGAAAAACTGTTTTTT. Residues: CSVEDRAEGGEKLFF. Full variable domain (missing parts from reference TRBV29-1 and TRBJ1-4): SAVISQKPSRDICQRGTSLTIQCQVDSQVTMMFWYRQQPGQSLTLIATANQGSEATYESGFVIDKFPISRPNLTFSTLTVSNMSPEDSSIYLCSVEDRAEGGEKLFFGSGTQLSVL.

Many counts were recorded for this clonotype. The CDR3: CATSDRTDNPYEQYF. The CDR3 DNA reads TGTGCCACCAGTGATCGGACAGACAATCCCTACGAGCAGTACTTC. This rearrangement joins TRBV24-1 to TRBJ2-7; D perhaps matches TRBD1 (6 bases). Germline loops: CDR1 KGHDR, CDR2 SFDVKD. V was cut by 3 bases and J by 2 bases, with 13 bases left in between. The CDR3 has 15 amino acids.

This clonotype was seen many times. CDR3 amino acids: CASSPYTGEQPQHF. The CDR3 DNA follows: TGTGCCAGCAGCCCATATACGGGGGAGCAGCCCCAGCATTTT. This rearrangement joins TRBV7-2 to TRBJ1-5, with D perhaps matching TRBD1 (5 bases). The CDR3 spans 14 residues. The germline V gene has CDR1 SGHTA and CDR2 FQGNSA. V was pared by 5 bases and J by 7 bases, with 15 bases between. Drawing the rest from reference TRBV7-2 and TRBJ1-5, the complete variable domain is GAGVSQSPSNKVTEKGKDVELRCDPISGHTALYWYRQSLGQGLEFLIYFQGNSAPDKSGLPSDRFSAERTGGSVSTLTIQRTQQEDSAVYLCASSPYTGEQPQHFGDGTRLSIL.

The J gene is TRBJ2-7, the V gene TRBV29-1, with D perhaps TRBD1 (6 bases). From germline, CDR1 is SQVTM and CDR2 ANQGSEA. Trimming took off 4 bases at V and 6 bases at J, with 19 bases between the two ends. The CDR3 totals 14 residues. For the CDR3, the DNA is TGCAGCGTTGCTTCAGGGGATCCCCGGGGCGAGCAGTACTTC. It encodes CSVASGDPRGEQYF.

This clonotype was counted ten times or more. The chain couples TRBV28 to TRBJ1-1; D call uncertain. CDR3 length: 12 residues. Trimming shortened V by 6 bases and J by 7 bases, and 12 bases separated the two germline ends. CDR1 and CDR2 from the germline V gene are MDHEN and SYDVKM. CDR3 bases: TGTGCCAGCAGCCCTTGGGAAGGTGAAGCTTTCTTT. Translating gives CASSPWEGEAFF.

This clonotype was observed many times. V is TRBV6-1 and J is TRBJ2-7; 7 nucleotides align to TRBD1. J gave up 2 bases and V 8 bases, and 12 bases lay outside the gene matches. CDR3 length: 15 amino acids. CDR1 MNHNS and CDR2 SASEGT come from the germline V gene. CDR3 sequence: CASDPEGARTYEQYF. Written as DNA, the CDR3 is TGTGCCAGCGACCCTGAGGGGGCGCGGACCTACGAGCAGTACTTC.

V is TRBV3-1 and J is TRBJ2-6, with D uncertain. Germline CDR1 LGHDT, CDR2 YNNKEL (reference sequence). The CDR3 totals 15 residues. V was cut by 4 bases and J by 0 bases, with 7 bases left in between. CDR3 bases: TGTGCCAGCAGCCCAGAGTTCTCTGGGGCCAACGTCCTGACTTTC. The encoded protein is CASSPEFSGANVLTF. The variable domain in full, with the rest retrieved from reference TRBV3-1 and TRBJ2-6, is DTAVSQTPKYLVTQMGNDKSIKCEQNLGHDTMYWYKQDSKKFLKIMFSYNNKELIINETVPNRFSPKSPDKAHLNLHINSLELGDSAVYFCASSPEFSGANVLTFGAGSRLTVL.

In this sample, this clonotype turned up many times. Because the CDR3's place on the DNA is in doubt, the DNA is left out and the CDR3 is given as listed by TCRdb. This rearrangement joins TRBV5-1 to TRBJ2-1; TRBD2 was called by the table and not checked on the DNA. Germline V gene sequence: CDR1 SGHRS, CDR2 YFSETQ. From its first to its last residue, the CDR3 has 12 amino acids. The CDR3 protein is CASSFGRGAEFF.

This clonotype occurred a few times. This chain joins TRBV5-5 and TRBJ2-7, with no clear D. The germline V and J ends were trimmed by 1 base and 1 base, with 15 bases remaining between them. The CDR3 is 16 residues long. Germline V gene sequence: CDR1 SGHKS, CDR2 YYEKEE (reference sequence). Written as DNA, the CDR3 is TGTGCCAGCAGCTTGTTTCCCAGCCTCAATTCCTACGAGCAGTACGTC. Amino acids: CASSLFPSLNSYEQYV.

This clonotype was seen at least ten times. CDR3 protein: CASARGRGTSTPSSEQYF. The DNA for the CDR3 is TGTGCCAGCGCCAGAGGGAGGGGGACTAGCACACCCTCTTCCGAGCAGTACTTC. The gene calls are TRBV27 and TRBJ2-7; 9 bases line up with TRBD2. The CDR3 length is 18 residues. V trimming: 8 bases; J trimming: 6 bases; junction bases outside the gene matches: 23. Germline CDR1 is MNHEY and CDR2 is SMNVEV (reference sequence).

Ten or more counts support this clonotype. The gene calls are TRBV27 and TRBJ2-7; unclear D gene. Germline loops: CDR1 MNHEY, CDR2 SMNVEV (reference sequence). The CDR3 length is 14 residues. Between the trimmed V and J ends, which lost 3 bases and 2 bases, there was a span of 11 bases. The DNA for the CDR3 is TGTGCCAGCAGTTTGATCGGGTCTCCCTACGAGCAGTACTTC. It is translated as CASSLIGSPYEQYF.

The genes are TRBV12-3 or TRBV12-4 and TRBJ2-3; D may be TRBD2 (6 bases). This CDR3 region has 17 residues. Trimming stripped 2 bases from V and 2 bases from J, with 17 bases between. CDR3 loop: CASSLNLAGRNTDTQYF. CDR3 bases: TGTGCCAGCAGTTTAAATCTGGCGGGGCGGAACACAGATACGCAGTATTTT.

This clonotype has a handful of counts. CDR3 region: CASSHRDGSYEQYV. CDR3 sequence (DNA): TGCGCCAGCAGCCATCGGGACGGATCTTACGAGCAGTACGTC. The J gene is TRBJ2-7, the V gene TRBV4-1; D may correspond to TRBD1 or TRBD2 (5 bases each). Trimming cost V 3 bases and J 4 bases, with 13 bases left between them. Germline V gene data show CDR1 as MGHRA and CDR2 as YSYEKL. CDR3 size: 14 residues.

This clonotype has at least ten counts. The V and J genes are TRBV29-1 and TRBJ2-7; 13 nucleotides match TRBD2. Germline CDR1 and CDR2: SQVTM and ANQGSEA. The CDR3 sequence is 13 residues long. The junction had 3 bases not matched to a gene; V was cut back by 6 bases and J by 4 bases. The CDR3 DNA reads TGCAGCGTGAAGGGACTAGCGGGATACGAGCAGTACTTC. The encoded protein is CSVKGLAGYEQYF.

The sample holds a few counts of this clonotype. The chain combines TRBV6-2 or TRBV6-3 with TRBJ2-1, with D perhaps matching TRBD2 (5 bases). The CDR3 is made up of 15 amino acids. V was trimmed by 6 bases and J by 5 bases, leaving 17 bases between them. Germline CDR1 MNHEY, CDR2 SVGEGT. Written as DNA, the CDR3 is TGTGCCAGCAGCCCAAAACCTACTAGGAACAATGAGCAGTTCTTC. It codes for CASSPKPTRNNEQFF.

This clonotype showed up just a few times. The V call is TRBV12-3 or TRBV12-4, the J call TRBJ1-1; the D gene is possibly TRBD1 (5 bases). V gave up 5 bases and J gave up 6 bases, with 19 bases separating them. CDR3 length: 15 residues. As DNA, the CDR3 is TGTGCCAGCAGTCCTCTTTGGCAGGGAATCGCTGAAGCTTTCTTT. Translated: CASSPLWQGIAEAFF.

This chain connects TRBV5-4 to TRBJ2-1, with D unclear. The CDR3 has 13 amino acids. Trimming took 3 bases from V and 4 from J, leaving 8 bases between them. The V gene's germline CDR1 is SGHNT and CDR2 YYREEE (reference sequence). The CDR3 sequence: CASSSTPYNEQFF. CDR3 DNA: TGTGCCAGCAGCTCGACTCCGTACAATGAGCAGTTCTTC.

There are many counts of this clonotype. The chain employs TRBV3-1 and TRBJ2-3; 12 bases agree with TRBD2. Losses at the gene ends were 3 bases for V and 2 bases for J; bases not matched to a gene: 6. Germline V lookup: CDR1 LGHDT, CDR2 YNNKEL (reference sequence). The CDR3 totals 17 residues. As DNA, the CDR3 is TGTGCCAGCAGCCATCCCCGACTAGCGGGAGACACAGATACGCAGTATTTT. Amino acid sequence: CASSHPRLAGDTDTQYF.